The 12 T cell receptor beta chains reported below all come from one sample, sequenced in a study of human T cells and chemical hapten exposure. MiXCR was run by TCRdb on the RACE reads, yielding one entry per CDR3 protein. The data show 280,000 or so distinct CDR3 sequences, with almost 8% seen just once and more than 0.95% held by the top ten. The time point here: pre-sensitization, week 0. Treatment noted: therapeutic diphenylcyclopropenone sensitization with weekly scalp DPC. Sequencing used whole blood, obtained in connection with sensitization to the hapten diphenylcyclopropenone (DPC). The receptor set was obtained from a man between 18 and 35 years old with alopecia areata. Some clones in this sample may be carry-over from other donors' samples.

The table lists this clonotype with many counts. The chain uses TRBV10-3 and TRBJ2-4, with a weak D call TRBD2 (6 bases). The CDR3 has 15 amino acids. CDR1 and CDR2 from the germline V gene are ENHRY and SYGVKD. Trimming removed 3 bases from V and 1 base from J, with 10 bases in between. Written as DNA, the CDR3 is TGTGCCATCAGTGACTCAGGAGGGGCCAAAAACATTCAGTACTTC. It specifies CAISDSGGAKNIQYF.

There are many counts of this clonotype. This chain links TRBV20-1 with TRBJ2-3; 7 positions match TRBD1. The V gene end was trimmed by 4 bases and the J gene end by 3 bases; junction bases not matched to a gene: 13. There are 16 residues in the CDR3. CDR1 is DFQATT and CDR2 is SNEGSKA in the germline V gene (reference sequence). CDR3 bases: TGCAGTGCTAACCCCCGACAGGGTGTCGGAACAGATACGCAGTATTTT. Its translation: CSANPRQGVGTDTQYF.

This clonotype was seen more than once but under ten times. This rearrangement joins TRBV15 to TRBJ2-3; 8 bases agree with TRBD2. Per the germline V gene, CDR1 is LNHNV and CDR2 is YYDKDF (reference sequence). After removal of 1 base from V and 1 base from J, the junction contained 4 bases not matched to a gene. The CDR3 totals 16 residues. This chain's CDR3 is CATSRGSGGRTDTQYF. CDR3 bases: TGTGCCACCAGCAGAGGCAGCGGGGGCCGCACAGATACGCAGTATTTT.

V gene TRBV28 combines with J gene TRBJ2-4; no definite D call. The V end was cut by 6 bases, the J end by 8 bases, with 8 bases between. The CDR3 is 11 residues long. Germline loops: CDR1 MDHEN, CDR2 SYDVKM. The CDR3 here is CASRELDIQYF. CDR3 nucleotides: TGTGCCAGCAGGGAGTTGGACATTCAGTACTTC.

This clonotype was observed a handful of times. The chain couples TRBV28 to TRBJ1-6; 7 positions agree with TRBD1. The CDR3 runs to 16 residues. V trimming: 6 bases; J trimming: 2 bases; junction bases outside the gene matches: 7. The V gene's germline CDR1 is MDHEN and CDR2 SYDVKM. CDR3 in DNA: TGTGCCAGCAGGCCAAACCAGGGGGCCTATAATTCACCCCTCCACTTT. Its protein is CASRPNQGAYNSPLHF. Supplemented by reference TRBV28 and TRBJ1-6, the full variable domain reads DVKVTQSSRYLVKRTGEKVFLECVQDMDHENMFWYRQDPGLGLRLIYFSYDVKMKEKGDIPEGYSVSREKKERFSLILESASTNQTSMYLCASRPNQGAYNSPLHFGNGTRLTVT.

V usage is TRBV7-9 and J usage is TRBJ1-3; TRBD1 aligns across 8 bases. V shed 5 bases and J 0 bases; nucleotides not matched to a gene: 6. Germline lookup yields CDR1 SEHNR and CDR2 FQNEAQ (reference sequence). The CDR3 runs to 16 residues. In nucleotides, the CDR3 is TGTGCCAGCAGCAGGGACAGGACGAGCTCTGGAAACACCATATATTTT. It translates to CASSRDRTSSGNTIYF.

This clonotype appeared many times. V gene TRBV5-1 combines with J gene TRBJ1-1; D is ambiguous. CDR1 SGHRS and CDR2 YFSETQ come from the germline V gene. Trimming removed 6 bases at V and 1 base at J, with 4 bases between. The CDR3 totals 11 residues. CDR3: CASKRNTEAFF. CDR3 DNA sequence: TGCGCCAGCAAGAGGAACACTGAAGCTTTCTTT.

This clonotype was picked up a small number of times. The CDR3, as DNA: TGCAGTGCTAGGAGTACCACCTACGAGCAGTACTTC. It encodes CSARSTTYEQYF. The V gene is TRBV20-1, the J gene TRBJ2-7; no clear D. Germline CDR1 reads DFQATT; CDR2 reads SNEGSKA (reference sequence). V lost 3 bases to trimming and J lost 2 bases, with 8 bases between them. This CDR3 has 12 residues.

This clonotype was observed a handful of times. J is TRBJ2-5 and V is TRBV12-3 or TRBV12-4; 8 bases map to TRBD1. The CDR3 spans 13 residues. The ends lost 6 bases at V and 5 bases at J; junction bases unmatched: 5. CDR3 coding DNA: TGTGCCAGCAGGGGACAGGTCGGGGAGACCCAGTACTTC. It translates to CASRGQVGETQYF.

In this sample, this clonotype turned up many times. The chain links TRBV7-9 to TRBJ2-5; D remains ambiguous. This CDR3 has 13 amino acids. V lost 0 bases to trimming and J lost 6 bases, with 8 bases between them. Germline V gene lookup returns CDR1 SEHNR and CDR2 FQNEAQ (reference sequence). This chain's CDR3 is CASSLALVKTQYF. The CDR3 DNA follows: TGTGCCAGCAGCTTAGCCCTTGTGAAGACCCAGTACTTC.

The gene calls are TRBV6-2 or TRBV6-3 and TRBJ2-3, with D perhaps TRBD2 (5 bases). CDR1 and CDR2 from the germline V gene are MNHEY and SVGEGT. The ends were cut back, 7 bases at V and 0 bases at J, with 14 bases in the middle. This CDR3 is built from 15 residues. In nucleotides, the CDR3 is TGTGCCAGCACCCTAGAGGAGGCTAGCACAGATACGCAGTATTTT. Protein sequence: CASTLEEASTDTQYF.

V usage is TRBV5-6 and J usage is TRBJ2-1, with 7 bases that match TRBD1. This CDR3 region has 20 residues. Trimming at V came to 3 bases and at J to 0 bases, leaving 18 bases not matched to a gene. Germline loops: CDR1 SGHDT, CDR2 YYEEEE. CDR3 residues: CASSSRGPGQSSRSYNEQFF. CDR3 in DNA: TGTGCCAGCAGCTCTCGGGGTCCGGGACAGAGCTCTCGCTCCTACAATGAGCAGTTCTTC.